The 5 T cell receptor beta chains in this list originate from one sample, sequenced in a study of spatial heterogeneity in lung cancer. From the 5' RACE reads, TCRdb called clonotypes with MiXCR, one entry per CDR3 protein. In the table there are tens of thousands of distinct CDR3 sequences, 5.4% of which are singletons. The time point here: blood at routine non-recurrence follow-up after resection. Sequenced material: PBMCs, taken at follow-up. These receptors originate from a female donor with early-stage non-small cell lung cancer.

This clonotype was detected ten times or more. The chain carries TRBV20-1 and TRBJ2-5; the D gene is possibly TRBD1 (6 bases). Trimming took off 5 bases at V and 5 bases at J, with 21 bases between the two ends. The CDR3 runs 15 residues. CDR1 is DFQATT, CDR2 SNEGSKA, per germline (reference sequence). The CDR3 protein is CSAPDRNHGTETQYF. As DNA, the CDR3 is TGCAGTGCTCCCGACAGGAATCATGGGACGGAGACCCAGTACTTC.

This clonotype was counted a few times. This rearrangement joins TRBV3-1 to TRBJ1-1; a weak D match, TRBD1 (6 bases). CDR1 and CDR2 (germline): LGHDT, YNNKEL (reference sequence). The CDR3 is 11 amino acids. Trimming removed 3 bases from V and 8 bases from J, with 7 bases in between. The CDR3 DNA sequence: TGTGCCAGCAGCCAGGGGACAGAAGCTTTCTTT. Protein sequence: CASSQGTEAFF.

This clonotype was observed many times. The chain joins TRBV28 to TRBJ2-7; maybe TRBD1 (5 bases). Trimming removed 1 base from V and 6 bases from J, with 10 bases in between. CDR1 is MDHEN, CDR2 SYDVKM, per germline. The CDR3 is 13 residues long. The CDR3 nucleotides read TGTGCCAGCAGTTTATACGCCAGGGCCGAGCAGTACTTC. Translation gives CASSLYARAEQYF.

This clonotype was observed at least ten times. J is TRBJ2-1 and V is TRBV9; D gene uncertain. V was clipped by 0 bases and J by 1 base, with 11 bases between them. CDR3 length: 16 amino acids. The germline CDR1 and CDR2 sequences are SGDLS and YYNGEE. CDR3 amino acids: CASSVGGRTSYNEQFF. Written as DNA, the CDR3 is TGTGCCAGCAGCGTAGGTGGCAGGACGTCCTACAATGAGCAGTTCTTC. The full variable domain, in which reference TRBV9 and TRBJ2-1 provide the parts outside the CDR3, is DSGVTQTPKHLITATGQRVTLRCSPRSGDLSVYWYQQSLDQGLQFLIQYYNGEERAKGNILERFSAQQFPDLHSELNLSSLELGDSALYFCASSVGGRTSYNEQFFGPGTRLTVL.

In its sample, this clonotype was seen many times. The chain employs TRBV4-3 and TRBJ2-7; D is undetermined. Trimming pared 0 bases from V and 5 bases from J, leaving 8 bases between. Looked up from germline, CDR1 is LGHNA and CDR2 is YSLEER. The CDR3 has 13 amino acids. The CDR3 DNA reads as TGCGCCAGCAGCCAAGAAGGGTGGGACGAGCAGTACTTC. Protein: CASSQEGWDEQYF.